The rows below give T cell receptor beta chains drawn from one sample of a study of T-cell memory formation after mild COVID-19. TCRdb called the 5' RACE reads again in MiXCR, with one record for every CDR3 protein. Among about 410,000 distinct CDR3 sequences listed, about 25% were seen once. Source material: PBMCs or a T cell subset sorted from them (not recorded which). The receptors come from an adult woman who had mild COVID-19 (a few samples of this study predate the infection). Cell type and time point are not known. The CDR3 runs from the conserved cysteine through the conserved F or W. The D gene is left open where the match is weak. Clone size, where shown, is once, few, many, or a class for clones that have expanded.

CDR3 DNA	CDR3 protein	V gene	J gene	clone size	D gene
TGTGCCAGCAGTTTCAGACAGGGTGCGCACACTGAAGCTTTCTTT	CASSFRQGAHTEAFF	TRBV12-3/TRBV12-4	TRBJ1-1	.	TRBD1
TGCAGCGTGAGCGGATCCTCCTACGAGCAGTACTTC	CSVSGSSYEQYF	TRBV29-1	TRBJ2-7	few	.
TGTGCCACCACGCCGGGACAGGGAACTGAGCAGTTCTTC	CATTPGQGTEQFF	TRBV24-1	TRBJ2-1	.	TRBD1
TGTGCCAGCAGTTACGAGTGGCCAGCCGATATAAACACTGAAGCTTTCTTT	CASSYEWPADINTEAFF	TRBV6-2/TRBV6-3	TRBJ1-1	.	.
TGTGCCAGCAGTTGGACAGGAAGCTCCTACGAGCAGTACTTC	CASSWTGSSYEQYF	TRBV16	TRBJ2-7	.	TRBD1
TGCAGTGCTACTAGCGGGGGGGCTGACGAGCAGTACTTC	CSATSGGADEQYF	TRBV20-1	TRBJ2-7	.	TRBD2
TGCAGCGTACTACAGGGCCGCAATCAGCCCCAGCATTTT	CSVLQGRNQPQHF	TRBV29-1	TRBJ1-5	few	.
TGCGCCAGCAGCCGAGGATCCCTAAAAGGGGCCGACACCGGGGAGCTGTTTTTT	CASSRGSLKGADTGELFF	TRBV4-1	TRBJ2-2	few	.
TGTGCCAGCACCCTAGGACTAGGGGCTTACAATGAGCAGTTCTTC	CASTLGLGAYNEQFF	TRBV5-6	TRBJ2-1	.	TRBD2
TGTGCCAGCAGCTTAGGGAACAATCAGCCCCAGCATTTT	CASSLGNNQPQHF	TRBV11-2	TRBJ1-5	.	.
TGTGCCAGCAGTTACTCCCGACTAGCGGGAGGTCCTACCTACAATGAGCAGTTCTTC	CASSYSRLAGGPTYNEQFF	TRBV6-5	TRBJ2-1	.	TRBD2
TGTGCCAGCAGCTCCCGGGGGCAAACTGAAGCTTTCTTT	CASSSRGQTEAFF	TRBV12-3/TRBV12-4	TRBJ1-1	.	.
TGTGCCAGCAGCTTGGGCAGCGGGGCGGCTATCTACGAGCAGTACTTC	CASSLGSGAAIYEQYF	TRBV7-6	TRBJ2-7	few	TRBD2
TGTGCCAGTAGCCAAAAATACCAGGGGGCCGGGGAGCTGTTTTTT	CASSQKYQGAGELFF	TRBV19	TRBJ2-2	few	TRBD1